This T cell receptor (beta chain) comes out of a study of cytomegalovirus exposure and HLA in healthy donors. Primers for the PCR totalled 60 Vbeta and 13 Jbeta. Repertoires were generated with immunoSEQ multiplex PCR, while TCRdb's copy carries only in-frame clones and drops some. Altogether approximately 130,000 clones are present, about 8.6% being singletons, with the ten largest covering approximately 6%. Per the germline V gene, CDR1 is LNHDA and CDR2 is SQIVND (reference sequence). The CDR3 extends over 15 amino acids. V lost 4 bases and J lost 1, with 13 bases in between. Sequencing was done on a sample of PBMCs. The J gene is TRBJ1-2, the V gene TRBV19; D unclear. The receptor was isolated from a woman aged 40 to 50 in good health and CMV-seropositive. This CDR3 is CASSRRSEINYGYTF. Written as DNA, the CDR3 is TGTGCCAGTAGTAGGAGGTCGGAAATTAACTATGGCTACACCTTC. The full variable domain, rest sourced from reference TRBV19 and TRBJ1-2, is DGGITQSPKYLFRKEGQNVTLSCEQNLNHDAMYWYRQDPGQGLRLIYYSQIVNDFQKGDIAEGYSVSREKKESFPLTVTSAQKNPTAFYLCASSRRSEINYGYTFGSGTRLTVV.